A selection of T cell receptor beta chains follows, all from one sample in a study of blood T cell repertoires in COVID-19. TCRdb keeps only in-frame clones here, not all; method: immunoSEQ multiplex PCR. The table has 150,000 to 200,000 clones, about 90% seen once. The sequencing input was peripheral blood. The source is a man between 25 and 39 years old with COVID-19, enrolled during active disease. CDR3s include the opening cysteine and the closing phenylalanine or tryptophan. D genes are given only for firm matches. The size field is filled for only some rows; it gives once, few, many or a size class.

>TRBJ2-1|TRBD2|-|TRBV4-2
CASSQPSGRASNEQFF
TGTGCCAGCAGCCAACCAAGCGGGAGGGCCTCCAATGAGCAGTTCTTC
>TRBJ1-1|-|-|TRBV20-1
CSASPKTYQNTEAFF
TGCAGTGCTAGTCCAAAAACTTACCAGAACACTGAAGCTTTCTTT
>TRBJ1-1|-|-|TRBV28
CASSLAAAGDTEAFF
TGTGCCAGCAGTTTAGCGGCAGCGGGGGACACTGAAGCTTTCTTT
>TRBJ2-5|TRBD2|-|TRBV5-1
CASSPASGGSQETQYF
TGCGCCAGCAGCCCCGCTAGCGGGGGATCCCAAGAGACCCAGTACTTC
>TRBJ1-1|-|-|TRBV14
CASSPRTFGEAFF
TGTGCCAGCAGCCCACGCACGTTCGGTGAAGCTTTCTTT
>TRBJ1-1|TRBD1|-|TRBV7-2
CASSRDRVTEAFF
TGTGCCAGCAGCCGGGACAGGGTCACTGAAGCTTTCTTT
>TRBJ2-7|TRBD1|once|TRBV6-5
CASSSQGAVYEQYF
TGTGCCAGCAGTTCACAGGGGGCTGTCTACGAGCAGTACTTC
>TRBJ2-7|-|-|TRBV6-5
CASSMTPGYEQYF
TGTGCCAGCAGTATGACCCCGGGATACGAGCAGTACTTC
>TRBJ1-1|-|-|TRBV6-5
CASRRRTEGTEAFF
TGTGCCAGCAGACGCCGGACAGAAGGTACTGAAGCTTTCTTT
>TRBJ2-7|-|-|TRBV30
CAWSAAYEQYF
TGTGCCTGGAGTGCCGCCTACGAGCAGTACTTC
>TRBJ1-2|-|-|TRBV6-2/TRBV6-3
CASSSDRGFYGYTF
TGTGCCAGCAGTTCCGACAGAGGCTTCTATGGCTACACCTTC
>TRBJ1-1|-|-|TRBV6-2/TRBV6-3
CASSYAVGAGNTEAFF
TGTGCCAGCAGTTATGCAGTGGGCGCGGGTAACACTGAAGCTTTCTTT
>TRBJ2-2|-|few|TRBV27
CASTWGQDSGSGELFF
TGTGCCAGCACCTGGGGGCAGGATAGTGGATCCGGGGAGCTGTTTTTT
>TRBJ1-2|-|-|TRBV27
CASSLTGDEGYTF
TGTGCCAGCAGTTTAACGGGGGATGAAGGTTACACCTTC
>TRBJ1-1|TRBD1|once|TRBV30
CAWSGRQGAKYLNTEAFF
TGTGCCTGGAGCGGACGACAGGGGGCGAAATATCTGAACACTGAAGCTTTCTTT
>TRBJ1-6|-|-|TRBV27
CASSFSGNSPLHF
TGTGCCAGCAGTTTTTCGGGGAATTCACCCCTCCACTTT
>TRBJ1-3|-|-|TRBV5-4
CASSLDAGVNTIYF
TGTGCCAGCAGCTTGGATGCAGGGGTGAACACCATATATTTT
>TRBJ1-1|-|-|TRBV10-3
CAISESRDWNTEAFF
TGTGCCATCAGTGAGTCCCGGGACTGGAACACTGAAGCTTTCTTT
>TRBJ2-7|TRBD2|-|TRBV19
CASSILAGGRYEQYF
TGTGCCAGTAGTATCCTAGCGGGAGGGAGGTACGAGCAGTACTTC
>TRBJ2-7|TRBD1|once|TRBV28
CASRYSGTGAVLQYF
TGTGCCAGCAGATACTCCGGGACAGGGGCGGTATTACAGTACTTC
>TRBJ2-1|TRBD2|-|TRBV24-1
CATSATSGRSLESSYNEQFF
TGTGCCACCAGTGCCACTAGCGGGAGATCCCTTGAAAGCTCCTACAATGAGCAGTTCTTC
>TRBJ1-2|-|-|TRBV15
CATSRGGYGYTF
TGTGCCACCAGTCGGGGGGGCTATGGCTACACCTTC
>TRBJ1-2|TRBD1|-|TRBV18
CASSPTTGSEGYTF
TGTGCCAGCTCACCTACGACAGGGTCGGAGGGCTACACCTTC
>TRBJ1-2|-|-|TRBV7-3
CASSLGEGGYTF
TGTGCCAGCAGCCTTGGGGAGGGTGGCTACACCTTC
>TRBJ2-3|-|-|TRBV7-2
CASSLTPGLSTDTQYF
TGTGCCAGCAGCTTAACTCCCGGACTAAGCACAGATACGCAGTATTTT
>TRBJ1-1|TRBD1|-|TRBV5-1
CASRRDSNVMNTEAFF
TGCGCCAGCAGGAGGGACAGCAATGTTATGAACACTGAAGCTTTCTTT
>TRBJ1-2|-|-|TRBV5-1
CASSLGGSGGYTF
TGCGCCAGCAGCTTGGGGGGTTCGGGAGGCTACACCTTC
>TRBJ2-2|-|once|TRBV27
CASRPTGTGELFF
TGTGCCAGCAGGCCTACTGGCACCGGGGAGCTGTTTTTT
>TRBJ1-6|-|-|TRBV5-4
CASSPERTSYNSPLHF
TGTGCCAGCAGCCCAGAACGGACAAGCTATAATTCACCCCTCCACTTT
>TRBJ1-1|-|-|TRBV7-9
CASSGRGGELAFF
TGTGCCAGCAGCGGAAGGGGCGGGGAACTAGCTTTCTTT
>TRBJ2-1|TRBD2|-|TRBV4-2
CASSPRASGRVAYNEQFF
TGTGCCAGCAGCCCTCGGGCTAGCGGGAGGGTAGCCTACAATGAGCAGTTCTTC
>TRBJ2-2|-|-|TRBV24-1
CATSDHPRGKAAGELFF
TGTGCCACCAGTGATCACCCCCGGGGGAAGGCGGCCGGGGAGCTGTTTTTT
>TRBJ2-1|TRBD2|-|TRBV7-3
CASSRGTSGNNEQFF
TGTGCCAGCAGCCGCGGGACTAGCGGAAACAATGAGCAGTTCTTC
>TRBJ1-2|TRBD1|-|TRBV5-6
CASSLQGSGYGYTF
TGTGCCAGCAGCTTACAGGGGTCGGGCTATGGCTACACCTTC
>TRBJ1-2|-|-|TRBV7-9
CASSFSPGQRGQGYTF
TGTGCCAGCAGCTTTTCTCCAGGGCAGCGGGGGCAGGGCTACACCTTC
>TRBJ1-1|-|-|TRBV2
CASGPMMNTEAFF
TGTGCCAGCGGTCCTATGATGAACACTGAAGCTTTCTTT
>TRBJ1-1|-|-|TRBV29-1
CSVVRGRTEAFF
TGCAGCGTTGTGCGGGGTAGGACTGAAGCTTTCTTT
>TRBJ1-2|TRBD1|-|TRBV11-2
CASSLDAGGQGRGGYTF
TGTGCCAGCAGCTTAGATGCAGGCGGACAGGGGAGAGGTGGCTACACCTTC
>TRBJ2-7|-|-|TRBV6-5
CASSSGRDWDYEQYF
TGTGCCAGCAGTTCCGGCAGGGATTGGGACTACGAGCAGTACTTC
>TRBJ2-7|-|-|TRBV7-2
CASGSSGEQYF
TGTGCCAGCGGGTCCTCGGGCGAGCAGTACTTC
>TRBJ2-3|TRBD1|-|TRBV2
CASRAGTGGNTDTQYF
TGTGCCAGCAGGGCCGGGACAGGGGGTAACACAGATACGCAGTATTTT
>TRBJ1-2|-|-|TRBV6-6
CASSYEAGVYGYTF
TGTGCCAGCAGTTACGAGGCAGGGGTTTATGGCTACACCTTC
>TRBJ2-5|-|-|TRBV11-2
CASSLFRGGETQYF
TGTGCCAGCAGCTTATTTAGGGGCGGTGAGACCCAGTACTTC
>TRBJ1-1|-|few|TRBV6-2/TRBV6-3
CASSYGFGDTEAFF
TGTGCCAGCAGTTACGGGTTCGGGGACACTGAAGCTTTCTTT
>TRBJ1-2|-|-|TRBV7-8
CASSNSYGYTF
TGTGCCAGCAGCAATTCATATGGCTACACCTTC